This TCR beta chain comes out of a study of T cell clones after liver transplantation. In the study overall: A pre-transplant mixed lymphocyte reaction with TCRbeta sequencing defined graft-donor-reactive clones followed in post-transplant blood. Until 12-24 months post-transplant, subjects got standard immunosuppression and no induction. Pre-transplant mixed lymphocyte reactions yielded third-party-reactive TCRbeta sequences as comparators for graft-donor-reactive sequences.

TCRdb's copy holds only in-frame clones and misses some; the assay was immunoSEQ multiplex PCR. Here the sample spans about 53,000 clones, roughly 84% being singletons. As regards this clone: What it binds is unknown.

Overall study results and limits: Low donor cell numbers restricted donor-reactive repertoire measurement in two subjects.

This clonotype was obtained from a human donor who received a liver transplant. Sequenced material: CD4+ T cells from blood, taken before liver transplant.

In DNA form, the CDR3 reads TGCAGCGTTTCTAGGGTTGAGACCCAGTACTTC. This gives the protein CSVSRVETQYF. V and J are TRBV29-1 and TRBJ2-5; the D is unclear. The CDR3 spans 11 residues. The V end lost 5 bases, the J end lost 5 bases, and 9 bases lay between the germline ends. From germline, CDR1 is SQVTM and CDR2 ANQGSEA.